This is a list of T cell receptor beta chains from one sample in a study of identifying expanded T cells in peripheral blood. Profiling relied on immunoSEQ multiplex PCR, and the TCRdb table lists in-frame clones only, not all of them. The repertoire consists of more than 95,000 clones, with more than 80% occurring once and the leading ten covering about 3.1%. Sequencing was carried out using blood. These TCRs come from a person aged 18 to 75 in good health. The CDR3 runs from the conserved cysteine through the conserved F or W. Fields, in order: D gene, V gene, clone size, J gene, CDR3 DNA, CDR3 protein. A D gene is named only where the DNA matches it firmly. Size is omitted from some rows. Given values are once, few, many or a class for expanded clones.

D gene: .
V gene: TRBV18
clone size: .
J gene: TRBJ2-1
CDR3 DNA: TGTGCCAGCACCTATACGGGACGGATCTACAATGAGCAGTTCTTC
CDR3 protein: CASTYTGRIYNEQFF

D gene: TRBD1
V gene: TRBV27
clone size: .
J gene: TRBJ1-4
CDR3 DNA: TGTGCCAGCAGCCCCGGGACAGGGGGTGAAAAACTGTTTTTT
CDR3 protein: CASSPGTGGEKLFF

D gene: .
V gene: TRBV27
clone size: .
J gene: TRBJ2-7
CDR3 DNA: TGTGCCAGCAGTTCCCCCTCACGGGGGCTCGAGCAGTACTTC
CDR3 protein: CASSSPSRGLEQYF

D gene: .
V gene: TRBV6-1
clone size: .
J gene: TRBJ2-7
CDR3 DNA: TGTGCCAGCGTTTCTACTAGGCAGTACTTC
CDR3 protein: CASVSTRQYF

D gene: .
V gene: TRBV2
clone size: few
J gene: TRBJ2-7
CDR3 DNA: TGTGCCAGCAGGGGAGACGAGTTATCCTACGAGCAGTACTTC
CDR3 protein: CASRGDELSYEQYF

D gene: TRBD1
V gene: TRBV6-6
clone size: .
J gene: TRBJ1-5
CDR3 DNA: TGTGCCAGCAGGCAGACAGGGTCCGGGCAGCCCCAGCATTTT
CDR3 protein: CASRQTGSGQPQHF

D gene: .
V gene: TRBV13
clone size: .
J gene: TRBJ2-4
CDR3 DNA: TGTGCCAGCACCGTAACCGGGGCAGAAGACATTCAGTACTTC
CDR3 protein: CASTVTGAEDIQYF

D gene: .
V gene: TRBV6-6
clone size: many
J gene: TRBJ1-2
CDR3 DNA: TGTGCCAGCAGTTCAGGGACCTCGAAGGGGGGCTACACCTTC
CDR3 protein: CASSSGTSKGGYTF

D gene: TRBD1
V gene: TRBV7-2
clone size: .
J gene: TRBJ1-3
CDR3 DNA: TGTGCCAGCAGCTTAGGGGGACAGGGGTCTGGAAACACCATATATTTT
CDR3 protein: CASSLGGQGSGNTIYF

D gene: TRBD1
V gene: TRBV30
clone size: .
J gene: TRBJ1-2
CDR3 DNA: TGTGCCTGGAGTGGACAGGGGGCCCACTATGGCTACACCTTC
CDR3 protein: CAWSGQGAHYGYTF

D gene: .
V gene: TRBV5-6
clone size: .
J gene: TRBJ1-1
CDR3 DNA: TGTGCCAGCAGCTTGAGGCTGAACACTGAAGCTTTCTTT
CDR3 protein: CASSLRLNTEAFF

D gene: .
V gene: TRBV4-3
clone size: .
J gene: TRBJ1-1
CDR3 DNA: TGCGCCAGCAGTGGAGGTTGGGGGGGCAACACTGAAGCTTTCTTT
CDR3 protein: CASSGGWGGNTEAFF

D gene: .
V gene: TRBV19
clone size: .
J gene: TRBJ1-4
CDR3 DNA: TGTGCCAGTAGTATCCGAATCGTCCGTGAGAATGAAAAACTGTTTTTT
CDR3 protein: CASSIRIVRENEKLFF

D gene: .
V gene: TRBV11-3
clone size: few
J gene: TRBJ2-7
CDR3 DNA: TGTGCCAGCAGCCGGATCGGGGCCCCCCACTACGAGCAGTACTTC
CDR3 protein: CASSRIGAPHYEQYF